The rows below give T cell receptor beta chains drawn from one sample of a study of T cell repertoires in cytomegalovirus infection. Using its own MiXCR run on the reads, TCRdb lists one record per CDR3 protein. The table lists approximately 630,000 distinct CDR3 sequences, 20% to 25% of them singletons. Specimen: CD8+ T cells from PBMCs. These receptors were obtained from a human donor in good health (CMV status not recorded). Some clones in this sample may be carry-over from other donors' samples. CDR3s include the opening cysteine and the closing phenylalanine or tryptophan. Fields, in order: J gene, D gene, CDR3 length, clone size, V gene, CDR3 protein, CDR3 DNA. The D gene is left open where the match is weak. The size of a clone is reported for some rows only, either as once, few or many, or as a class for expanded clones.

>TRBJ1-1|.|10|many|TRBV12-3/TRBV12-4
CASRPGEAFF
TGTGCCAGCAGACCAGGTGAAGCTTTCTTT
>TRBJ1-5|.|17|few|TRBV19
CASSKRQNQQPNQPQHF
TGTGCCAGTAGTAAAAGACAGAACCAACAACCAAATCAGCCCCAGCATTTT
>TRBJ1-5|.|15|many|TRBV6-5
CASSYSSRIDQPQHF
TGTGCCAGCAGTTACTCTAGCAGGATAGATCAGCCCCAGCATTTT
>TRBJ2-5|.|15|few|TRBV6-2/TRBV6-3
CASSYVGGALETQYF
TGTGCCAGCAGTTACGTTGGGGGGGCATTGGAGACCCAGTACTTC
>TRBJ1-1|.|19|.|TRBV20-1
CSARGGLVGGTSLNTEAFF
TGCAGTGCTAGAGGAGGATTGGTGGGTGGAACCTCGCTTAACACTGAAGCTTTCTTT
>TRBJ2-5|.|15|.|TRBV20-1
CSASSERGAPGTQYF
TGCAGTGCTAGCTCCGAACGGGGGGCCCCCGGGACCCAGTACTTC
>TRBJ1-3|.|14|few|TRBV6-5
CASSWAGSGNTIYF
TGTGCCAGCAGTTGGGCAGGGTCTGGAAACACCATATATTTT
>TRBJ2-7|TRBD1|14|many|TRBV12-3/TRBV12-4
CASSLGDRGGEQYF
TGTGCCAGCAGTTTAGGGGACAGGGGAGGCGAGCAGTACTTC
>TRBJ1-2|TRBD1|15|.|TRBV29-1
CSVYALDRDVVGYTF
TGCAGCGTTTACGCACTGGACAGGGATGTGGTTGGCTACACCTTC
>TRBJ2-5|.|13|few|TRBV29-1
CSVVGGTTETQYF
TGCAGCGTTGTGGGCGGGACCACAGAGACCCAGTACTTC
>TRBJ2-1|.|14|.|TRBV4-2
CASEQAPGLNEQFF
TGTGCCAGCGAACAGGCCCCGGGGCTCAATGAGCAGTTCTTC
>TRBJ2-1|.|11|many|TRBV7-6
CASSQADEQFF
TGTGCCAGCAGCCAGGCGGATGAGCAGTTCTTC
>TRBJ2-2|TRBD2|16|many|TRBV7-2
CASSFTSGALSGELFF
TGTGCCAGCAGCTTTACTAGCGGGGCGCTTTCCGGGGAGCTGTTTTTT
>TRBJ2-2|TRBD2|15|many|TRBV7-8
CASSTGLANTGELFF
TGTGCCAGCAGCACCGGACTAGCGAACACCGGGGAGCTGTTTTTT
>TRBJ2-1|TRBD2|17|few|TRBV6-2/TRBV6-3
CASRTLRGAGGYNEQFF
TGTGCCAGCAGGACCTTGCGTGGGGCGGGGGGATACAATGAGCAGTTCTTC
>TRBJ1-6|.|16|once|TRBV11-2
CASSLWDPSYNSPLHF
TGTGCCAGCAGCTTATGGGACCCCTCCTATAATTCACCCCTCCACTTT
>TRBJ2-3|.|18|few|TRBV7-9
CASSTTGADWGNTDTQYF
TGTGCCAGCAGCACCACGGGGGCAGACTGGGGTAACACAGATACGCAGTATTTT
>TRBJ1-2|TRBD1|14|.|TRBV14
CASSHTRDSYGYTF
TGTGCCAGCAGCCACACCAGGGACAGCTATGGCTACACCTTC
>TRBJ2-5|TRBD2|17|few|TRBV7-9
CALTSGGVLGVRETQYF
TGTGCCTTGACTAGCGGGGGGGTACTGGGGGTTCGAGAGACCCAGTACTTC
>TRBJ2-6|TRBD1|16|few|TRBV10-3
CAIRDRVSSGANVLTF
TGTGCCATCCGGGACAGGGTGAGCTCTGGGGCCAACGTCCTGACTTTC
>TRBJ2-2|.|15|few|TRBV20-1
CSAIPRGLTTGELFF
TGCAGTGCCATACCCAGGGGACTGACCACCGGGGAGCTGTTTTTT
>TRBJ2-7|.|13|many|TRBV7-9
CASSLVGLYEQYF
TGTGCCAGCAGCTTGGTAGGTCTCTACGAGCAGTACTTC
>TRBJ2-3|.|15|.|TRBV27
CANSLGQSLTDTQYF
TGTGCCAACAGTTTGGGACAAAGCCTCACAGATACGCAGTATTTT
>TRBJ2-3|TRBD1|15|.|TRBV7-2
CASTPWDRGTDTQYF
TGTGCCAGCACCCCCTGGGACAGAGGCACAGATACGCAGTATTTT
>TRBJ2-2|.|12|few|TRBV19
CASTRGPGELFF
TGTGCCAGTACCAGAGGGCCCGGGGAGCTGTTTTTT
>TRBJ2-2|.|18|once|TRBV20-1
CSARDSYKGHQNTGELFF
TGCAGTGCTAGAGATTCTTACAAGGGACATCAGAACACCGGGGAGCTGTTTTTT
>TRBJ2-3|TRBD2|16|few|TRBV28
CASSFLAGGVTDTQYF
TGTGCCAGCAGTTTCCTAGCGGGGGGGGTAACAGATACGCAGTATTTT
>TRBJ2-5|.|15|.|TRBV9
CASSVELVGQETQYF
TGTGCCAGCAGCGTAGAACTAGTGGGCCAAGAGACCCAGTACTTC
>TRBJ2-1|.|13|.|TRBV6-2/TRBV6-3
CASSMADYNEQFF
TGTGCCAGCAGCATGGCAGATTACAATGAGCAGTTCTTC
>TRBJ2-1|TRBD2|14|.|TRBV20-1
CSASSLAGDNEQFF
TGCAGTGCTAGCAGCCTAGCGGGGGACAATGAGCAGTTCTTC
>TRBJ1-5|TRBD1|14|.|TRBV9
CASSPDRGSQPQHF
TGTGCCAGCAGCCCCGACAGGGGAAGTCAGCCCCAGCATTTT
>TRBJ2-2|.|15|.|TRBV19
CASSGYLINTGELFF
TGTGCCAGTAGCGGGTACCTGATAAACACCGGGGAGCTGTTTTTT
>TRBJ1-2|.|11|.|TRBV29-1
CSVHTPPGYTF
TGCAGCGTCCACACCCCCCCTGGCTACACCTTC
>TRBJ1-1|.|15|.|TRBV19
CASSFSGYLNTEAFF
TGTGCCAGTAGTTTTTCAGGGTACTTGAACACTGAAGCTTTCTTT
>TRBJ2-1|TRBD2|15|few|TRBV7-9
CASSSGLAGSNEQFF
TGTGCCAGCAGCTCGGGACTAGCGGGGAGCAATGAGCAGTTCTTC
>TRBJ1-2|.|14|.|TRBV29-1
CSVDLGVRDYGYTF
TGCAGCGTTGATCTGGGAGTACGAGACTATGGCTACACCTTC
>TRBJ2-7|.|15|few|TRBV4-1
CASSQRDTGPYEQYF
TGCGCCAGCAGCCAAAGGGACACAGGGCCGTACGAGCAGTACTTC
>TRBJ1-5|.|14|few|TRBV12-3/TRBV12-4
CASSSSFPNQPQHF
TGTGCCAGCAGTTCGTCGTTTCCCAATCAGCCCCAGCATTTT
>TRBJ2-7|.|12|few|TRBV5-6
CASSLGTFEQYF
TGTGCCAGCAGCCTGGGGACTTTTGAGCAGTACTTC
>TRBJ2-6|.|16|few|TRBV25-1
CASTPGGGGGANVLTF
TGTGCCAGCACCCCCGGAGGGGGAGGAGGGGCCAACGTCCTGACTTTC
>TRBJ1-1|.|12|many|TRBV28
CASNLYQSEAFF
TGTGCCAGCAACCTCTACCAGTCTGAAGCTTTCTTT
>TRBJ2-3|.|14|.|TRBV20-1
CSVGTTEHTDTQYF
TGCAGTGTCGGGACAACCGAACACACAGATACGCAGTATTTT
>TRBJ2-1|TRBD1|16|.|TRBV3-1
CASSPHSRTGDNEQFF
TGTGCCAGCAGCCCCCATAGTCGGACAGGGGACAATGAGCAGTTCTTC
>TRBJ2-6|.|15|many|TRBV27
CASSPADSGANVLTF
TGTGCCAGCAGTCCAGCGGACTCTGGGGCCAACGTCCTGACTTTC
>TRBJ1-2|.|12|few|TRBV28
CAHGVSYYGYTF
TGTGCCCACGGTGTGAGCTACTATGGCTACACCTTC
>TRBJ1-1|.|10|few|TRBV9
CASSVTPSEF
TGTGCCAGCAGCGTAACCCCATCAGAGTTT
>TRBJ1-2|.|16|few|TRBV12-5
CASGLPSLAKSQGYTF
TGTGCTAGTGGTTTGCCATCCTTAGCCAAGAGCCAGGGCTACACCTTC
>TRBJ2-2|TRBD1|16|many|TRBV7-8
CASSSRQGANTGELFF
TGTGCCAGCAGCTCTCGACAGGGGGCGAACACCGGGGAGCTGTTTTTT
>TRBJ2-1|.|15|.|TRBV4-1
CASIGGVLGYNEQFF
TGCGCCAGCATTGGCGGGGTTCTCGGTTACAATGAGCAGTTCTTC
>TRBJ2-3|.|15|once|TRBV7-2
CASSLGSFSTDTQYF
TGTGCCAGCAGCTTAGGGTCTTTCAGCACAGATACGCAGTATTTT
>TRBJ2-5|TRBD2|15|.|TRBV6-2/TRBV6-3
CASSQSGGARETQYF
TGTGCCAGCAGTCAAAGCGGGGGGGCCCGAGAGACCCAGTACTTC
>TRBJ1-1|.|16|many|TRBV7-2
CASSLGVWVGGTEAFF
TGTGCCAGCAGCTTAGGCGTTTGGGTTGGTGGCACTGAAGCTTTCTTT